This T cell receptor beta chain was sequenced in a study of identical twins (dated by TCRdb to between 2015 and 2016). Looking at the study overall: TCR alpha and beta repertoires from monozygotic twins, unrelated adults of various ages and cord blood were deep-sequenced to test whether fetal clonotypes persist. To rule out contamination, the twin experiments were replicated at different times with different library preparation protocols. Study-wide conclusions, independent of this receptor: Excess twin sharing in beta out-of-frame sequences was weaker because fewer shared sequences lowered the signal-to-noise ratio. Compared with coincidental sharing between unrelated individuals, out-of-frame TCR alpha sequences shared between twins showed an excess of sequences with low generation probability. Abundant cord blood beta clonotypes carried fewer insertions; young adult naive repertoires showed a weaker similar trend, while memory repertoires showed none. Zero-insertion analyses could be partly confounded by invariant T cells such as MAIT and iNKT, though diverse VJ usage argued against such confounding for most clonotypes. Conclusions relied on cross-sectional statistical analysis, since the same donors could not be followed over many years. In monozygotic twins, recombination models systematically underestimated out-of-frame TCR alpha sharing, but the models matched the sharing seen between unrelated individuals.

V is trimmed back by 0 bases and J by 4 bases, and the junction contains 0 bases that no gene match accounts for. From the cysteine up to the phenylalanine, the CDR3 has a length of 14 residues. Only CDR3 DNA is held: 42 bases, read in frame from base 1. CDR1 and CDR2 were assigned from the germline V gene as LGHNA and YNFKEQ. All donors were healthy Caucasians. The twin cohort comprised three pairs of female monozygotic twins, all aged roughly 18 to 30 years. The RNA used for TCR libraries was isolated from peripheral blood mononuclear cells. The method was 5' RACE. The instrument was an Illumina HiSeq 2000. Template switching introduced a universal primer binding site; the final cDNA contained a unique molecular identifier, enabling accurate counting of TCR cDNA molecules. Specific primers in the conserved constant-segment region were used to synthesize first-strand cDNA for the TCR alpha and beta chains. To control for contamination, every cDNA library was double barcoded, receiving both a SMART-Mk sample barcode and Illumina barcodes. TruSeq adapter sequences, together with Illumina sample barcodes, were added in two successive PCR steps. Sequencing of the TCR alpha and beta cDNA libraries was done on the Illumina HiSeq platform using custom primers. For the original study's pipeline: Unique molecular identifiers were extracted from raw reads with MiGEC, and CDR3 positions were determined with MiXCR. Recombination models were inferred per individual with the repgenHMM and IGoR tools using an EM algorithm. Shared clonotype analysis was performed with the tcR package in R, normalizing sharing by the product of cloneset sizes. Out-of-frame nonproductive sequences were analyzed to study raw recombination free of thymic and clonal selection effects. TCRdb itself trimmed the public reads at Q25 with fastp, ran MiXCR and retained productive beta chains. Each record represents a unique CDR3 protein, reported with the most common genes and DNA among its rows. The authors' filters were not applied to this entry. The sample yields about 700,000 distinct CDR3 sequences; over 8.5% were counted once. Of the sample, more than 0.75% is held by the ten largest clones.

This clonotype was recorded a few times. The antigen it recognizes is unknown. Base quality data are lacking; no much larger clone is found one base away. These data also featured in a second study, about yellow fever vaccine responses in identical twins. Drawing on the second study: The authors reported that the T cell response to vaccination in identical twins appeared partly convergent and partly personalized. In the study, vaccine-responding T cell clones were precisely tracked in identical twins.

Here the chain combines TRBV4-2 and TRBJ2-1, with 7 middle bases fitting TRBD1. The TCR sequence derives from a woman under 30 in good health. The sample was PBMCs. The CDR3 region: CASSQEQGYNEQFF. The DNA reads TGTGCCAGCAGCCAAGAACAGGGGTACAATGAGCAGTTCTTC.